This T cell receptor beta chain was profiled in a study of T cells in Graves' hyperthyroidism and ophthalmopathy. There were TCR beta CDR3 regions amplified from RNA transcripts. The HTBI primer set was used in a first-round RT-PCR of the TCR CDR3. TCRdb re-called the multiplex PCR reads through MiXCR, storing one row per CDR3 protein. The sample has some 210,000 distinct CDR3 sequences; roughly 18% are singletons. What was sequenced was blood. This clonotype was obtained from a man aged 45-60 years with Graves' hyperthyroidism.

In DNA, the CDR3 is TGCGCCAGCAGCCGGAATGACAGGACAGATACGCAGTATTTT. Residues: CASSRNDRTDTQYF. V gene TRBV5-1 combines with J gene TRBJ2-3; D possibly corresponds to TRBD1 (6 bases). Trimming removed 4 bases at V and 3 bases at J, with 12 bases between. Germline V gives CDR1 SGHRS, CDR2 YFSETQ. The CDR3 runs 14 residues. Using reference TRBV5-1 and TRBJ2-3 for the parts outside the CDR3, the full variable domain is KAGVTQTPRYLIKTRGQQVTLSCSPISGHRSVSWYQQTPGQGLQFLFEYFSETQRNKGNFPGRFSGRQFSNSRSEMNVSTLELGDSALYLCASSRNDRTDTQYFGPGTRLTVL.